This section outlines one TCR beta chain sequence together with its context. Its antigen is not identified. The entry originates in a study of post-analysis software for immune sequencing data. The study, taken as a whole, reports: When patients were compared with controls, 5 or 6 TRBV segments were more frequent, TRBV5-6, TRBV5-1 and TRBV20-1 among them.

Carried by the TCR beta cDNA libraries were unique molecular identifiers. From the PCR reads, TCRdb called clonotypes with MiXCR, one entry per CDR3 protein. Found here are 600,000 to 750,000 distinct CDR3 sequences, more than 50% of them singletons; the top ten hold around 11%. This CDR3 is 16 amino acids long. From germline, CDR1 is SGHTA and CDR2 FQGTGA. The J segment lost 6 bases and the V segment lost 6 bases, leaving 11 bases of the junction unmatched. Sequenced input: blood. The gene calls are TRBV7-3 and TRBJ2-1; 10 positions agree with TRBD2. This receptor was obtained from a girl aged 2 to 9 with multiple sclerosis. The CDR3 nucleotides are TGTGCCAGCAGTTCCTCTGGACTAGCGGTCTTCAATGAGCAGTTCTTC. As protein: CASSSSGLAVFNEQFF. The whole variable domain, filled in from reference TRBV7-3 and TRBJ2-1, reads GAGVSQTPSNKVTEKGKYVELRCDPISGHTALYWYRQSLGQGPEFLIYFQGTGAADDSGLPNDRFFAVRPEGSVSTLKIQRTERGDSAVYLCASSSSGLAVFNEQFFGPGTRLTVL.